Each of the 19 T cell receptor beta chains below was sequenced from the same sample in a study of regulatory T cells in long-lasting Graves disease. As for time point: persistent/refractory GD, antithyroid drugs over 5 years with positive TRAb. PBMC-derived RNA was used for the TCR library. In building TCR beta libraries, iRepertoire HTBI primers were used together with Arm-PCR of CDR3 regions. TCRdb analysed the multiplex PCR reads with MiXCR anew, one entry per CDR3 protein. Of approximately 500,000 distinct CDR3 sequences listed, 20% to 25% are singletons. Sequences were derived from peripheral blood mononuclear cells (PBMCs), sampled when the disease was refractory, from a patient treated with antithyroid drugs. These receptor sequences come from a female donor with Graves disease.

The table lists this clonotype with a few counts. This chain uses TRBV4-1 with TRBJ2-5, with 7 bases identical to TRBD2. V shed 4 bases, J shed 5 bases, and the junction held 19 bases outside the gene matches. The germline CDR1 and CDR2 sequences are MGHRA and YSYEKL. The CDR3 runs 18 residues. This CDR3 reads CASSRSAVGGRGTETQYF. DNA for the CDR3: TGCGCCAGCAGCCGTAGTGCTGTAGGAGGGCGGGGGACTGAGACCCAGTACTTC.

This clonotype was counted a few times. The V call is TRBV6-1, the J call TRBJ2-7, with TRBD1 identical over 7 bases. The J segment lost 3 bases and the V segment lost 7 bases, leaving 9 bases of the junction unmatched. Germline V gene sequence: CDR1 MNHNS, CDR2 SASEGT. This CDR3 is 14 amino acids long. The DNA of the CDR3 is TGTGCCAGCACCCAGACAGGGAGAGGCTACGAGCAGTACTTC. Encoded protein: CASTQTGRGYEQYF.

This chain links TRBV12-3 or TRBV12-4 with TRBJ2-1, with D perhaps TRBD2 (6 bases). The V end lost 5 bases, the J end lost 7 bases, and 15 bases lay between the germline ends. The CDR3 spans 14 residues. In DNA, the CDR3 is TGTGCCAGCAGTCTCCAGGGACTCCGAAATGAGCAGTTCTTC. Translated: CASSLQGLRNEQFF.

This clonotype was detected many times. This chain joins TRBV20-1 and TRBJ2-5; D unresolved. V shed 0 bases and J shed 2 bases, with 10 bases lying between them. CDR1 is DFQATT, CDR2 SNEGSKA, per germline (reference sequence). The CDR3 runs to 14 residues. CDR3 DNA: TGCAGTGCTAGAGATCCGGCGGATCAAGAGACCCAGTACTTC. This translates into CSARDPADQETQYF.

This chain connects TRBV28 to TRBJ2-1, with TRBD2 identical over 11 bases. The CDR3 is 17 residues long. From germline, CDR1 is MDHEN and CDR2 SYDVKM. V shed 4 bases, J shed 2 bases, and the junction held 7 bases outside the gene matches. The chain's CDR3 is CASSSSPGLAAYNEQFF. For the CDR3, the DNA is TGTGCCAGCAGTTCCTCTCCGGGACTAGCGGCCTACAATGAGCAGTTCTTC.

This clonotype was observed a few times. The J gene is TRBJ2-1, the V gene TRBV12-3 or TRBV12-4; 14 bases are a match to TRBD2. The CDR3 extends over 17 amino acids. V lost 5 bases, J lost 4 bases, and 7 bases stayed unmatched. The CDR3 DNA reads as TGTGCCAGCAGTAGAGGGACTAGCGGGAGTGTATACAATGAGCAGTTCTTC. Its translation is CASSRGTSGSVYNEQFF.

The rearrangement joins TRBV7-9 to TRBJ2-5; 9 bases agree with TRBD1. Germline values: CDR1 SEHNR, CDR2 FQNEAQ (reference sequence). The CDR3 covers 17 residues. V trimming: 2 bases; J trimming: 2 bases; junction bases outside the gene matches: 9. The CDR3 DNA is TGTGCCAGCAGCTTAACACTCACAGGGGGCCGGCAAGAGACCCAGTACTTC. It translates to CASSLTLTGGRQETQYF.

This clonotype was recorded a few times. V and J are TRBV27 and TRBJ2-7; 10 bases are a match to TRBD1. Germline trimming cut 4 bases from V and 5 bases from J; bases unmatched to any gene: 2. From germline, CDR1 is MNHEY and CDR2 SMNVEV (reference sequence). The CDR3 length is 13 residues. Here the CDR3 reads CASSWDRGNEQYF. Written as DNA, the CDR3 is TGTGCCAGCAGTTGGGACAGGGGAAACGAGCAGTACTTC.

This clonotype showed up many times. This chain joins TRBV12-3 or TRBV12-4 and TRBJ1-5; D unresolved. V lost 1 base to trimming and J lost 3 bases, with 10 bases between them. This CDR3 contains 15 residues. The CDR3: CASSLGRITNQPQHF. The CDR3 nucleotides read TGTGCCAGCAGTTTAGGACGGATCACCAATCAGCCCCAGCATTTT.

Many counts were recorded for this clonotype. The chain couples TRBV6-2 or TRBV6-3 to TRBJ2-7; 8 nucleotides line up with TRBD2. Germline assignment: CDR1 MNHEY and CDR2 SVGEGT. This CDR3 comprises 13 residues. The V segment lost 6 bases and the J segment 2 bases; nucleotides outside the gene matches: 3. The DNA for the CDR3 is TGTGCCAGCAGGGGAGCGGGAGCCTACGAGCAGTACTTC. It translates to CASRGAGAYEQYF.

This clonotype has a single count. Germline is not matched at one junction end, which may reflect a read error. The chain employs TRBV7-7 and TRBJ1-2; no clear D gene. Germline V gene sequence: CDR1 SSHAT, CDR2 FNYEAQ (reference sequence). CDR3 length: 15 amino acids. In DNA form, the CDR3 reads TGTGCTAGCAGCCCCTGGGCCGCTTCCAAGGGAGGCTACACCTTC. Its translation is CASSPWAASKGGYTF.

The V call is TRBV12-3 or TRBV12-4, the J call TRBJ2-3; D possibly corresponds to TRBD1 (5 bases). V was pared by 1 base and J by 5 bases, with 13 bases between. The CDR3 has 15 residues. The chain's CDR3 is CASSLVGRLQDTQYF. In DNA, the CDR3 is TGTGCCAGCAGTTTAGTGGGGCGGCTACAAGATACGCAGTATTTT.

This clonotype was detected many times. V is TRBV28 and J is TRBJ2-7; TRBD2 aligns across 10 bases. V was pared by 6 bases and J by 2 bases, with 10 bases of the junction left unmatched. Germline V CDR1 and CDR2: MDHEN, SYDVKM. The CDR3 spans 16 residues. The CDR3 protein is CASSPPLAGETYEQYF. In nucleotides, the CDR3 is TGTGCCAGCAGCCCCCCCCTAGCGGGAGAAACCTACGAGCAGTACTTC.

J is TRBJ1-1 and V is TRBV28; D call uncertain. The CDR3 is 13 residues long. CDR1 is MDHEN, CDR2 SYDVKM, per germline. V lost 7 bases, J lost 1 base, and 10 bases lay in between. The CDR3 DNA sequence: TGTGCCAGCACCTCCGTCCGGAACACTGAAGCTTTCTTT. This encodes CASTSVRNTEAFF.

The CDR3 sequence is CASSLGGGYNEQFF. In nucleotides, the CDR3 is TGTGCCAGCAGCTTAGGGGGGGGCTACAATGAGCAGTTCTTC. The genes are TRBV11-2 and TRBJ2-1; the match to TRBD2 covers 7 bases. V lost 1 base, J lost 3 bases, and 0 bases stayed unmatched. CDR1 and CDR2 (germline): SGHAT, FQNNGV. The length of the CDR3 is 14 residues.

This clonotype showed up many times. V gene TRBV12-3 or TRBV12-4 combines with J gene TRBJ2-1, with 9 positions matching TRBD1. Unmatched junction bases numbered 12, after V lost 6 bases and J lost 9 bases. CDR3 length equals 15 residues. The CDR3 region has the DNA TGTGCCAGCAGCCCCACCGGGACAGGGATCGGTGAGCAGTTCTTC. This gives the protein CASSPTGTGIGEQFF.

This clonotype has a handful of counts. The chain couples TRBV4-1 to TRBJ1-1; 8 bases fit TRBD1. This CDR3 comprises 17 residues. In germline, CDR1 is MGHRA, CDR2 YSYEKL. The J segment lost 3 bases and the V segment lost 5 bases, leaving 14 bases of the junction unmatched. CDR3 nucleotide sequence: TGCGCCAGCAGCTCCGTAGGACAGGGATCTCAGGACACTGAAGCTTTCTTT. It is translated as CASSSVGQGSQDTEAFF.

This clonotype was counted many times. The chain is built from TRBV12-3 or TRBV12-4 and TRBJ1-1; no firm D call. The CDR3 covers 13 residues. The V end lost 7 bases, the J end lost 0 bases, and 9 bases lay between the germline ends. CDR3 sequence: CASTFTMNTEAFF. The CDR3 coding sequence is TGTGCCAGCACCTTCACCATGAACACTGAAGCTTTCTTT.

Concerning this clonotype: A read error may explain this, as a much larger clone is one base away. The CDR3 DNA sequence: TGTGCCAGCAGTGGGCCGACTAGCGGGGGAGCCTACGAGCAGTGCTTC. The encoded protein is CASSGPTSGGAYEQCF. This chain joins TRBV12-3 or TRBV12-4 and TRBJ2-7, with TRBD2 matching over 12 bases. The CDR3 runs 16 residues.